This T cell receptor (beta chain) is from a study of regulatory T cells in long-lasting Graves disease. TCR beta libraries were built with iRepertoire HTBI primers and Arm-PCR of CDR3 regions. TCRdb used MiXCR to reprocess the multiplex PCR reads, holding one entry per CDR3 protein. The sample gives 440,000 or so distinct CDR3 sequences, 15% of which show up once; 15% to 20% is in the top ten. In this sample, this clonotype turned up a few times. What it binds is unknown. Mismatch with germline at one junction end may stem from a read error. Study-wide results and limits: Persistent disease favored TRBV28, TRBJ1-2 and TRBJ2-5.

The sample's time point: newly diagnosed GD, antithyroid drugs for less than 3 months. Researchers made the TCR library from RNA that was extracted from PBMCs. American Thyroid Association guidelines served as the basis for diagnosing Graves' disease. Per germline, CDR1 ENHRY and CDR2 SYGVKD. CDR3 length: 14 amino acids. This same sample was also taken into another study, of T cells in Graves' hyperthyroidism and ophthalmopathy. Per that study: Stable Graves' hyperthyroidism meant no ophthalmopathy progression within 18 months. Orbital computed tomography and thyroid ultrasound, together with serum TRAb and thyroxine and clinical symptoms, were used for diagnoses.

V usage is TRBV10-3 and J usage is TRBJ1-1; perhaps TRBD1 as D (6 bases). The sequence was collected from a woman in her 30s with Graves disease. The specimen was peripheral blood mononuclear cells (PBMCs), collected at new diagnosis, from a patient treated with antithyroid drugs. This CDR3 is CAISQVGADTGAFF. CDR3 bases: TGTGCCATCAGTCAAGTGGGGGCCGACACTGGAGCTTTCTTT.